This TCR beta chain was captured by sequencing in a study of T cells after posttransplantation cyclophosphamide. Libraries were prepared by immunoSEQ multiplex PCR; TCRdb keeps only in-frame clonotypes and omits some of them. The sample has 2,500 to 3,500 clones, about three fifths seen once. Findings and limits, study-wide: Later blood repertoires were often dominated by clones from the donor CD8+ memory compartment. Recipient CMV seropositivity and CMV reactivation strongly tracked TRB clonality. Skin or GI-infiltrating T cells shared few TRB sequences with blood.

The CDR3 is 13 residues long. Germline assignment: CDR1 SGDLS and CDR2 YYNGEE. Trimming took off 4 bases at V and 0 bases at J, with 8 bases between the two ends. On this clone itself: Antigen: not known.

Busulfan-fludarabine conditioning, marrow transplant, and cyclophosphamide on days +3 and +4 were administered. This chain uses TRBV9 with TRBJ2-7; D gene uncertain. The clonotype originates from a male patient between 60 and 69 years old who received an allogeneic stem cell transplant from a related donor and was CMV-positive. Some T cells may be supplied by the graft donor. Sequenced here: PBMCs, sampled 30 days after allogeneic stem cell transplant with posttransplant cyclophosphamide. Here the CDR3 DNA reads TGTGCCAGCAGCCGTAGGAGCTCCTACGAGCAGTACTTC. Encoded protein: CASSRRSSYEQYF. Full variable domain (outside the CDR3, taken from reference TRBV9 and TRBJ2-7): DSGVTQTPKHLITATGQRVTLRCSPRSGDLSVYWYQQSLDQGLQFLIQYYNGEERAKGNILERFSAQQFPDLHSELNLSSLELGDSALYFCASSRRSSYEQYFGPGTRLTVT.